This T cell receptor beta chain stems from a study of T cell clusters in autoimmune cytopenias. Approximately 36,000 genome equivalents of blood DNA were amplified for TRB. This clonotype is labeled medium-sized based on frequency. The antigen remains unidentified. One tube held mixed TRB-A and TRB-B primer pools for touch-down PCR. TCRdb re-called the multiplex PCR reads; every CDR3 protein appears as one record, without DNA. Here the sample table reports about 5,000 distinct CDR3 sequences. Whole-study results and caveats: TRB repertoire shifts in secondary cytopenia and chronic lymphocytic leukemia mostly reflected lymphoma, not autoimmunity.

Per germline, CDR1 SQVTM and CDR2 ANQGSEA. The CDR3 is 12 amino acids. The same data also contributed to another study, on T cell repertoires in aging, cancer and after chemotherapy. That investigation notes: Healthy donor repertoires were recorded over several months to years and showed clear clonal overlap.

Sequences were obtained from peripheral blood. The clonotype comes from a human donor in good health. This chain links TRBV29-1 with TRBJ2-7; TCRdb gives TRBD1 as the D gene, but with no DNA this cannot be confirmed. The CDR3 here is CSVQGAIYEQYF.